What follows is one TCR beta chain and its context. Some clones are missing from TCRdb's copy, which holds only in-frame ones; the method was immunoSEQ multiplex PCR. Here the sample spans fewer than 20,000 clones, 85% to 90% being singletons. This record belongs to a study of control samples from healthy donors and cancer patients. Germline V CDR1 and CDR2: LNHDA, SQIVND (reference sequence). The CDR3 totals 13 residues. J was trimmed by 7 bases and V by 10 bases; bases with no gene match: 13. The chain employs TRBV19 and TRBJ2-7, with 7 bases fitting TRBD1. This clonotype was obtained from a woman between 70 and 85 years old with colorectal cancer. Sequencing was performed on PBMCs. The CDR3: CATQDRSSGEQYF. The DNA of the CDR3 is TGTGCCACCCAGGACAGGTCCTCGGGGGAGCAGTACTTC.